A single sample gave rise to the 9 T cell receptor beta chains below, sequenced in a study of CD8 T cells in ankylosing spondylitis. TCRdb redid the calling of the 5' RACE reads with MiXCR, one entry per CDR3 protein. The sample yields some 140,000 distinct CDR3 sequences, approximately 7.4% seen once. The sequenced sample was blood, either unsorted or a sorted T cell fraction (not recorded which). These receptor sequences come from a female donor with ankylosing spondylitis or in good health (not recorded which).

Points on this clonotype: With a much larger clone just one base away, this may be a read error. This chain joins TRBV20-1 and TRBJ1-6; D gene uncertain. V shed 6 bases and J shed 14 bases, with 23 bases lying between them. In germline, CDR1 is DFQATT, CDR2 SNEGSKA (reference sequence). The CDR3 extends over 14 amino acids. CDR3 in DNA: TGCAGTGCCTTCCGCGGCAGGACCCCTGGGTCCCTCCACTTT. Encoded protein: CSAFRGRTPGSLHF.

This clonotype was seen at least ten times. This chain connects TRBV5-1 to TRBJ2-1, with TRBD1 matching 7 bases. Losses at the gene ends were 0 bases for V and 2 bases for J; bases not matched to a gene: 2. Looked up from germline, CDR1 is SGHRS and CDR2 is YFSETQ. The CDR3 sequence is 15 residues long. CDR3 DNA sequence: TGCGCCAGCAGCTTGGAGGACAGGACCTACAATGAGCAGTTCTTC. Protein sequence: CASSLEDRTYNEQFF.

Many counts were recorded for this clonotype. The chain couples TRBV28 to TRBJ2-1; the D is unclear. V shed 6 bases and J shed 8 bases, with 11 bases lying between them. This CDR3 has 12 amino acids. Germline V CDR1 and CDR2: MDHEN, SYDVKM. The CDR3 DNA follows: TGTGCCAGCAGACCCCTCGGGTATGAGCAGTTCTTC. Its protein product is CASRPLGYEQFF.

Remarks on this clonotype: Possible read error: a much larger clone is one base away. This chain connects TRBV7-3 to TRBJ1-2, with D maybe TRBD1 (6 bases). Germline CDR1 is SGHTA and CDR2 is FQGTGA. The CDR3 length is 14 residues. CDR3 protein: CASSVGQGHYGYAF. CDR3 DNA: TGTGCCAGCAGCGTGGGACAAGGGCACTATGGCTACGCCTTC.

This clonotype came up many times. The V call is TRBV7-8, the J call TRBJ1-1, with D perhaps TRBD1 (5 bases). Germline V CDR1 and CDR2: SGHVS, FQNEAQ. CDR3 length: 15 amino acids. The V and J ends lost 6 bases and 4 bases respectively, with 18 bases between them. CDR3 residues: CASREGLPRGTEAFF. The CDR3 nucleotides are TGTGCCAGCAGGGAGGGACTTCCTCGTGGCACTGAAGCTTTCTTT.

This clonotype was recorded a few times. The V gene is TRBV7-9, the J gene TRBJ2-7, with D uncertain. V lost 1 base, J lost 5 bases, and 9 bases lay in between. The CDR3 has 13 amino acids. Germline assignment: CDR1 SEHNR and CDR2 FQNEAQ (reference sequence). The CDR3 bases are TGTGCCAGCAGCTTAGACTTGGTCGACGAGCAGTACTTC. Protein product: CASSLDLVDEQYF.

This clonotype was seen at least ten times. The CDR3, as DNA: TGCAGTGCTGGGCCGGGGGGGGGCAATACCGGGGAGCTGTTTTTT. Protein sequence: CSAGPGGGNTGELFF. This chain connects TRBV20-1 to TRBJ2-2; 8 nucleotides agree with TRBD2. CDR1 and CDR2 (germline): DFQATT, SNEGSKA (reference sequence). This CDR3 has 15 residues. V shed 5 bases, J shed 5 bases, and the junction held 10 bases outside the gene matches.

Note on this clonotype: A much larger clone is a single base away; this may be a read error. The V gene is TRBV7-9, the J gene TRBJ2-1; no clear D gene. The CDR3 spans 15 residues. Germline CDR1 and CDR2: SEHNR and FQNEAQ (reference sequence). CDR3 sequence (DNA): TGTGCCAGCAGCTCCCCCCGCCCCCAAAGGAATGTGCAGTTCTTC. This encodes CASSSPRPQRNVQFF.

The chain employs TRBV12-3 or TRBV12-4 and TRBJ1-5; D remains ambiguous. V lost 3 bases to trimming and J lost 4 bases, with 7 bases between them. The CDR3 is 13 residues long. CDR3 sequence (DNA): TGTGCCAGCAGTTTGAGGCCAAATCAGCCCCAGCATTTT. This sequence encodes CASSLRPNQPQHF.